This TCR beta chain was profiled in a study of type 1 regulatory T cells. On the study more broadly: An in vitro protocol generated T-allo10, a Tr1-enriched, alloantigen-specific CD4 T cell product. Study-wide results and caveats: Tr1 cells had a more restricted TCR repertoire than non-Tr1 cells.

Comments on this clonotype: Its specificity is not known.

MiXCR, run by TCRdb on the reads, gives a single entry per CDR3 protein. The sample yields about 71,000 distinct CDR3 sequences, less than 25% seen once. The CDR3 has 13 amino acids. V dropped 5 bases and J dropped 7; count of bases not matched to a gene: 7. The V gene's germline CDR1 is DFQATT and CDR2 SNEGSKA (reference sequence). Sequenced sample: cultured type 1 regulatory T (Tr1) cells, either the whole culture or a sorted fraction (not recorded which). The chain joins TRBV20-1 to TRBJ1-5, with 8 bases lining up with TRBD1. This clonotype originated in a human donor in good health. The CDR3 reads CSASGQGKQPQHF. The CDR3 nucleotides are TGCAGTGCTTCCGGACAGGGAAAACAGCCCCAGCATTTT.